The 14 T cell receptor beta chains presented below share a single source sample, sequenced in a study of chemoradiotherapy in HPV16-positive cancers (dated by TCRdb to between 2021 and 2023). Libraries came from the immunoSEQ multiplex PCR assay. This immuneACCESS table, as held by TCRdb, lists in-frame sequences with V and J called but not all clones. Of the missing ones, under half trace to an unresolved V gene in checked studies; the others have no known cause. Within this sample are about 7,200 clones, with more than 60% of them counted one time only. The leading ten clones occupy 17% of the sample. The specimen was collected from a patient who underwent chemoradiotherapy. The receptors were sampled from a human donor with HPV-associated anogenital cancer.

This clone was found a few times. The chain joins TRBV5-8 to TRBJ1-4; TRBD1 is a possible D gene (6 bases). Trimming took 1 base from V and 10 from J, leaving 11 bases between them. This CDR3 comprises 13 residues. Germline CDR1 and CDR2: SGHTS and YDEGEE. The CDR3 protein is CASSLRTTGKLFF. Here the CDR3 DNA reads TGTGCCAGCAGCTTGCGAACGACAGGAAAACTGTTTTTT.

This chain links TRBV7-3 with TRBJ2-1, with 8 bases aligning to TRBD2. Germline V gene lookup returns CDR1 SGHTA and CDR2 FQGTGA. Trimming removed 2 bases from V and 4 bases from J; junction bases left unmatched: 4. The CDR3 covers 15 residues. CDR3 in amino acids: CASSLQRGLYNEQFF. CDR3 in DNA: TGTGCCAGCAGCTTACAGCGGGGGTTGTACAATGAGCAGTTCTTC. The full variable domain, with the rest looked up from reference TRBV7-3 and TRBJ2-1, is GAGVSQTPSNKVTEKGKYVELRCDPISGHTALYWYRQSLGQGPEFLIYFQGTGAADDSGLPNDRFFAVRPEGSVSTLKIQRTERGDSAVYLCASSLQRGLYNEQFFGPGTRLTVL.

The V and J genes are TRBV5-1 and TRBJ1-1; D is perhaps TRBD1 (6 bases). The CDR3 contains 13 residues. V lost 4 bases and J lost 1, with 8 bases in between. From germline, CDR1 is SGHRS and CDR2 YFSETQ. The DNA for the CDR3 is TGCGCCAGCAGCCCGACAGGGAACACTGAAGCTTTCTTT. It codes for CASSPTGNTEAFF. Full variable domain (outside the CDR3, taken from reference TRBV5-1 and TRBJ1-1): KAGVTQTPRYLIKTRGQQVTLSCSPISGHRSVSWYQQTPGQGLQFLFEYFSETQRNKGNFPGRFSGRQFSNSRSEMNVSTLELGDSALYLCASSPTGNTEAFFGQGTRLTVV.

This chain connects TRBV9 to TRBJ1-2, with a tentative D call TRBD1 (6 bases). The CDR3 length is 15 residues. The V gene lost 0 bases and the J gene lost 2 bases, with 11 bases spanning the gap. Germline assignment: CDR1 SGDLS and CDR2 YYNGEE. The CDR3 here is CASSVGKTGNYGYTF. CDR3 nucleotide sequence: TGTGCCAGCAGCGTAGGGAAGACAGGCAACTATGGCTACACCTTC.

This clone has more than one count but fewer than ten. The V and J genes are TRBV30 and TRBJ1-3; the D gene is possibly TRBD1 (5 bases). Germline V gives CDR1 GTSNPN, CDR2 SVGIG (reference sequence). CDR3 size: 16 residues. V lost 3 bases to trimming and J lost 3 bases, with 18 bases between them. DNA for the CDR3: TGTGCCTGGAGGGATCGTCTTCGACAGCATGGAAACACCATATATTTT. This sequence encodes CAWRDRLRQHGNTIYF.

The CDR3 bases are TGCGCCAGCAGTGAGTCACTAGCGGGGGCCCAAGAGACCCAGTACTTC. Its protein is CASSESLAGAQETQYF. The rearrangement joins TRBV10-2 to TRBJ2-5; the match to TRBD2 covers 11 bases. Germline CDR1 and CDR2: WSHSY and SAAADI. The CDR3 is 16 residues long. Germline trimming cut 0 bases from V and 1 base from J; bases unmatched to any gene: 1.

This clone came up a few times. The rearrangement joins TRBV4-1 to TRBJ2-7, with D unresolved. V was cut by 0 bases and J by 3 bases, with 6 bases left in between. The CDR3 has 13 amino acids. The V gene's germline CDR1 is MGHRA and CDR2 YSYEKL. The DNA of the CDR3 is TGCGCCAGCAGCCAAGAGAACAACTACGAGCAGTACTTC. Translated: CASSQENNYEQYF.

The V and J genes are TRBV7-2 and TRBJ1-3, with a weak D call TRBD1 (5 bases). Between the trimmed V and J ends, which lost 1 base and 1 base, there was a span of 11 bases. CDR3 size: 16 residues. Germline loops: CDR1 SGHTA, CDR2 FQGNSA. In DNA form, the CDR3 reads TGTGCCAGCAGCTTAGTGGGACGGTATTCTGGAAACACCATATATTTT. This codes for CASSLVGRYSGNTIYF.

This clone was observed a handful of times. The chain employs TRBV6-5 and TRBJ1-2; D remains unclear. This CDR3 contains 14 residues. Trimming shortened V by 6 bases and J by 5 bases, and 16 bases separated the two germline ends. Germline V gene data show CDR1 as MNHEY and CDR2 as SVGAGI. The CDR3 sequence: CASRVTGMTYGYTF. CDR3 nucleotides: TGTGCCAGCAGAGTTACTGGGATGACGTATGGCTACACCTTC.

The CDR3 sequence is CASSSGGAPDTQYF. In DNA, the CDR3 is TGTGCCAGCAGTTCCGGGGGGGCCCCTGATACGCAGTATTTT. The rearrangement joins TRBV27 to TRBJ2-3, with TRBD2 matching 8 bases. This CDR3 comprises 14 residues. Germline CDR1 is MNHEY and CDR2 is SMNVEV (reference sequence). The J segment lost 6 bases and the V segment lost 4 bases, leaving 6 bases of the junction unmatched.

The gene calls are TRBV4-1 and TRBJ1-1; no clear D gene. Germline-derived CDR1 and CDR2 are MGHRA and YSYEKL. V lost 1 base to trimming and J lost 5 bases, with 11 bases between them. This CDR3 comprises 14 residues. DNA for the CDR3: TGCGCCAGCAGCCAAGGCGGGGTCCCGACTGAAGCTTTCTTT. It yields the protein CASSQGGVPTEAFF.

This clone has a handful of counts. The V gene is TRBV6-5, the J gene TRBJ2-7; D call uncertain. CDR1 and CDR2 from the germline V gene are MNHEY and SVGAGI. V gave up 0 bases and J gave up 5 bases, with 14 bases separating them. The CDR3 loop spans 15 amino acids. The CDR3: CASSYSAGRRHEQYF. The CDR3 coding sequence is TGTGCCAGCAGTTACTCGGCTGGCAGGCGCCACGAGCAGTACTTC.

This clone turned up a few times. The chain couples TRBV18 to TRBJ1-5; perhaps TRBD1 as D (6 bases). Germline V gives CDR1 KGHSH, CDR2 LQKENI. The CDR3 has 13 amino acids. V was shortened by 6 bases and J by 7 bases, with 13 bases between the two germline ends. The CDR3 DNA reads as TGTGCCAGCTCTCTGCTGGGGGGCCAGCCCCAGCATTTT. Translating it yields CASSLLGGQPQHF.

The gene calls are TRBV25-1 and TRBJ2-3; 12 nucleotides match TRBD2. The CDR3 is made up of 15 amino acids. Germline V gene sequence: CDR1 MGHDK, CDR2 SYGVNS. The V gene end was trimmed by 4 bases and the J gene end by 3 bases; junction bases not matched to a gene: 2. DNA for the CDR3: TGTGCCAGCAGTGGGCTAGCGGGGGGGACAGATACGCAGTATTTT. This codes for CASSGLAGGTDTQYF.